This T cell receptor (beta chain) was sequenced in a study of identifying expanded T cells in peripheral blood. Study-level findings and limits: Approximately two-week clone count variance significantly increased as total template count grew.

Assay: immunoSEQ multiplex PCR; the TCRdb copy retains only in-frame clones and omits some. The sample consists of around 100,000 clones, roughly nine tenths of them appearing once. The CDR3 length is 14 residues. Germline V gene sequence: CDR1 LNHDA, CDR2 SQIVND (reference sequence). Between the trimmed V and J ends, which lost 3 bases and 2 bases, there was a span of 7 bases. No infections or other immune events were documented during collection. This clone was recorded a few times. Its antigen remains unknown. This sequence originates from a person aged 18-70 years in good health. The rearrangement links TRBV19 to TRBJ2-2; D unresolved. The specimen was blood. The CDR3 DNA sequence: TGTGCCAGTAGTATGACCCACAACACCGGGGAGCTGTTTTTT. Its translation: CASSMTHNTGELFF.